The 12 T cell receptor beta chains in this list originate from one sample, sequenced in a study of blood T cells in healthy people across ages. Together with a sample-barcoded 5' primer, a J-beta primer mix was included in a second PCR lasting about 6 to 11 cycles. TCRdb re-called the 5' RACE reads with MiXCR, one entry per CDR3 protein. The table records approximately 960,000 distinct CDR3 sequences, 25% to 35% of them present only once. These data are also associated with another study on T cells of mothers and their children.

The sequenced sample was blood. The receptors were gathered from a woman aged 40 to 49 in good health.

The chain combines TRBV13 with TRBJ2-3; 10 bases fit TRBD2. Trimming removed 5 bases from V and 2 bases from J; junction bases left unmatched: 4. This CDR3 is 15 amino acids long. CDR1 and CDR2 from the germline V gene are PRHDT and FYEKMQ (reference sequence). CDR3 loop: CASSKSGGATDTQYF. CDR3 in DNA: TGTGCCAGCAGCAAGAGCGGGGGGGCCACAGATACGCAGTATTTT.

This clonotype was recorded a few times. The chain uses TRBV5-1 and TRBJ2-3, with D unclear. Germline V gene sequence: CDR1 SGHRS, CDR2 YFSETQ. The CDR3 covers 16 residues. The ends were cut back, 4 bases at V and 2 bases at J, with 17 bases in the middle. CDR3 region: CASSPRLTDHTDTQYF. CDR3 DNA sequence: TGCGCCAGCAGCCCGAGGCTGACGGACCACACAGATACGCAGTATTTT.

This clonotype was counted at least ten times. The chain has TRBV2 and TRBJ2-1; 8 bases fit TRBD2. CDR1 is SNHLY, CDR2 FYNNEI, per germline. Losses at the gene ends were 7 bases for V and 5 bases for J; bases not matched to a gene: 13. The CDR3 is made up of 16 amino acids. The CDR3 nucleotides are TGTGCCAGCACCCCTGGGGGCGGGGGGCGACACAATGAGCAGTTCTTC. The encoded protein is CASTPGGGGRHNEQFF.

V is TRBV5-6 and J is TRBJ2-3, with a tentative D call TRBD2 (5 bases). The ends were cut back, 3 bases at V and 0 bases at J, with 14 bases in the middle. The CDR3 totals 16 residues. Germline CDR1 reads SGHDT; CDR2 reads YYEEEE. CDR3 loop: CASSSLRLLSTDTQYF. The CDR3 DNA reads TGTGCCAGCAGCTCGCTAAGACTACTTAGCACAGATACGCAGTATTTT.

This clonotype was recorded many times. The chain has TRBV5-6 and TRBJ1-2; TRBD1 matches at 9 bases. Germline V gene lookup returns CDR1 SGHDT and CDR2 YYEEEE. The J segment lost 7 bases and the V segment lost 4 bases, leaving 2 bases of the junction unmatched. The CDR3 covers 12 residues. CDR3 bases: TGTGCCAGCAGCCGGGACAGGGCTGGCTACACCTTC. This codes for CASSRDRAGYTF.

This clonotype was detected many times. The chain combines TRBV29-1 with TRBJ2-1; 10 bases align to TRBD2. CDR3 length equals 14 residues. V lost 6 bases and J lost 0; bases outside the gene matches: 2. CDR1 is SQVTM and CDR2 is ANQGSEA in the germline V gene. CDR3 loop: CSVSGGGSYNEQFF. The CDR3 region has the DNA TGCAGCGTGAGCGGGGGGGGCTCCTACAATGAGCAGTTCTTC.

The chain links TRBV20-1 to TRBJ2-7, with 9 bases that match TRBD1. The length of the CDR3 is 16 residues. The germline CDR1 and CDR2 sequences are DFQATT and SNEGSKA (reference sequence). V lost 4 bases and J lost 2; bases outside the gene matches: 12. Here the CDR3 reads CSATLPGTGKPYEQYF. CDR3 bases: TGCAGTGCTACACTTCCCGGGACAGGGAAACCCTACGAGCAGTACTTC.

In its sample, this clonotype was seen many times. This chain links TRBV20-1 with TRBJ2-1; D ambiguous. The V gene's germline CDR1 is DFQATT and CDR2 SNEGSKA (reference sequence). The V end was cut by 1 base, the J end by 15 bases, with 22 bases between. This CDR3 comprises 14 residues. The CDR3 loop is CSARVFRSPSRRFF. The CDR3 DNA follows: TGCAGTGCTAGAGTGTTTAGGTCCCCCTCACGGCGGTTCTTC.

V gene TRBV7-9 combines with J gene TRBJ2-3; D gene ambiguous. V was shortened by 1 base and J by 0 bases, with 8 bases between the two germline ends. CDR1 and CDR2 from the germline V gene are SEHNR and FQNEAQ (reference sequence). CDR3 size: 15 residues. This CDR3 is CASSLVLGSTDTQYF. CDR3 DNA sequence: TGTGCCAGCAGCTTAGTCCTGGGAAGCACAGATACGCAGTATTTT.

Note on this clonotype: A much larger clone is a single base away; this may be a read error. The rearrangement uses TRBV20-1 and TRBJ2-7, with a tentative D call TRBD2 (6 bases). In germline, CDR1 is DFQATT, CDR2 SNEGSKA (reference sequence). The CDR3 spans 13 residues. Trimming removed 6 bases at V and 0 bases at J, with 12 bases between. The CDR3 DNA reads TGCAGTGCGGGGACTCCCCTCTCCTACGAGCAGTACTTC. Translating gives CSAGTPLSYEQYF.

This clonotype occurred a few times. The V and J genes are TRBV20-1 and TRBJ1-5; D possibly corresponds to TRBD1 (6 bases). CDR1 DFQATT and CDR2 SNEGSKA come from the germline V gene (reference sequence). V dropped 2 bases and J dropped 4 bases, with 9 bases sitting between them. This CDR3 is 13 amino acids long. The CDR3 is CSARTQGNQPQHF. The CDR3 coding sequence is TGCAGTGCTAGAACACAGGGAAATCAGCCCCAGCATTTT.

This clonotype was seen a handful of times. The gene calls are TRBV29-1 and TRBJ2-7, with D perhaps given as TRBD1 or TRBD2 (5 bases each). The CDR3 has 11 residues. V shed 5 bases and J shed 6 bases, with 11 bases lying between them. Germline-derived CDR1 and CDR2 are SQVTM and ANQGSEA. The CDR3 sequence: CSVLGDAEQYF. The CDR3 DNA is TGCAGCGTTTTGGGGGACGCCGAGCAGTACTTC.